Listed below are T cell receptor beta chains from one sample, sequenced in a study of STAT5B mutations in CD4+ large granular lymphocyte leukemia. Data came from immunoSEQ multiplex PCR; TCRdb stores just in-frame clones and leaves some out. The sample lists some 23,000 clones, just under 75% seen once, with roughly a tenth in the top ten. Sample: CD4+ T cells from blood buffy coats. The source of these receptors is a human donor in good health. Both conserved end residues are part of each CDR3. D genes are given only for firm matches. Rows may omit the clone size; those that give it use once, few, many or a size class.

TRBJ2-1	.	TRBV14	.	CASSQVTAHEQFF	TGTGCCAGCAGCCAAGTAACCGCGCATGAGCAGTTCTTC
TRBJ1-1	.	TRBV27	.	CASNQVVGTEAFF	TGTGCCAGCAACCAGGTTGTGGGCACTGAAGCTTTCTTT
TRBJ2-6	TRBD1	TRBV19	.	CASNDPGQSFPGANVLTF	TGTGCCAGTAACGATCCGGGACAGAGCTTCCCCGGGGCCAACGTCCTGACTTTC
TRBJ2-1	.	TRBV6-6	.	CASSYSSLLSYNEQFF	TGTGCCAGCAGTTACTCGAGCCTTCTCTCCTACAATGAGCAGTTCTTC
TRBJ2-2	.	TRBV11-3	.	CASSPRGQMNTGELFF	TGTGCCAGCAGCCCTAGAGGGCAAATGAACACCGGGGAGCTGTTTTTT
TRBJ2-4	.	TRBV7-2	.	CASSLDLGLALGKNIQYF	TGTGCCAGCAGCTTAGATTTAGGGCTAGCTTTAGGCAAAAACATTCAGTACTTC
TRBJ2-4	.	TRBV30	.	CAWSLGVEIAKNIQYF	TGTGCCTGGAGTCTTGGGGTCGAAATAGCCAAAAACATTCAGTACTTC
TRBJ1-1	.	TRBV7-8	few	CASSLVLGFGAEAFF	TGTGCCAGCAGCTTAGTGTTGGGGTTTGGTGCTGAAGCTTTCTTT
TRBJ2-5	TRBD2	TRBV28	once	CASSPSTSGGAAETQYF	TGTGCCAGCAGCCCCTCGACTAGCGGGGGGGCCGCAGAGACCCAGTACTTC
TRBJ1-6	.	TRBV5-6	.	CASSFFHGSPLHF	TGTGCCAGCAGCTTTTTCCACGGTTCACCCCTCCACTTT
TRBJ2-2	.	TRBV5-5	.	CASSLGHVNTGELFF	TGTGCCAGCAGCCTGGGACACGTGAACACCGGGGAGCTGTTTTTT
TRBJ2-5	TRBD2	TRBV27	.	CASSPWTSSETQYF	TGTGCCAGCAGTCCTTGGACTAGCTCAGAGACCCAGTACTTC
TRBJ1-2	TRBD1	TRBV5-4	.	CASSLVWTGGDYGYTF	TGTGCCAGCAGCTTGGTCTGGACAGGGGGCGACTATGGCTACACCTTC
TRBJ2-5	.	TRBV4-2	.	CASSPNDRRGETQYF	TGTGCCAGCAGCCCCAACGACAGGAGGGGAGAGACCCAGTACTTC
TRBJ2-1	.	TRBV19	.	CASSFSYNEQFF	TGTGCCAGTAGTTTCTCCTACAATGAGCAGTTCTTC